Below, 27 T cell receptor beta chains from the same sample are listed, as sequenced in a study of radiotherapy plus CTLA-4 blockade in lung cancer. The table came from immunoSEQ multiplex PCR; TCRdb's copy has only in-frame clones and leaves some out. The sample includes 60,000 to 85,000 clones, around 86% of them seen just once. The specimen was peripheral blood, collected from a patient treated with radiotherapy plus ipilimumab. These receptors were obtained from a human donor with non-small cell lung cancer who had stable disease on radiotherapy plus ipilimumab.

The CDR3 here is CASSQRSYTGELFF. Written as DNA, the CDR3 is TGTGCCAGCAGCCAGAGGAGTTACACCGGGGAGCTGTTTTTT. The chain recombines TRBV14 with TRBJ2-2, with D hard to call. V dropped 3 bases and J dropped 3 bases, with 8 bases sitting between them. The length of the CDR3 is 14 residues. Germline-derived CDR1 and CDR2 are SGHDN and FVKESK.

CDR3 DNA: TGTGCCAGCAGCTTAGTCGGGGTCCGAGAAGAGACCCAGTACTTC. Translating gives CASSLVGVREETQYF. The V gene is TRBV11-2, the J gene TRBJ2-5; weak D call: TRBD2 (5 bases). CDR1 and CDR2 from the germline V gene are SGHAT and FQNNGV. V dropped 1 base and J dropped 3 bases, with 12 bases sitting between them. The CDR3 has 15 amino acids.

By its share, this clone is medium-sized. The chain's CDR3 is CASLIGTGELFF. In DNA, the CDR3 is TGTGCCAGTCTTATTGGCACCGGGGAGCTGTTTTTT. The rearrangement joins TRBV19 to TRBJ2-2; D unclear. V was shortened by 8 bases and J by 4 bases, with 8 bases between the two germline ends. The CDR3 length is 12 residues. From germline, CDR1 is LNHDA and CDR2 SQIVND (reference sequence).

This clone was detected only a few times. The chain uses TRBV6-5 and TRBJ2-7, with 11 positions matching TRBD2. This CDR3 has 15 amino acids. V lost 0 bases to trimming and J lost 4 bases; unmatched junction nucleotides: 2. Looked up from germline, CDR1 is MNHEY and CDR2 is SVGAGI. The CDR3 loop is CASSYSTSGSYEQYF. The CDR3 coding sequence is TGTGCCAGCAGTTACTCTACTAGCGGGAGTTACGAGCAGTACTTC.

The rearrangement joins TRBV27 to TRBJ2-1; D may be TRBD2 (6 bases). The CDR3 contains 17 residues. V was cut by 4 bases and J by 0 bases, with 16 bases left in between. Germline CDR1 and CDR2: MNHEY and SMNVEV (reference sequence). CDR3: CASSSAVGRDSYNEQFF. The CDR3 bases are TGTGCCAGCAGTTCGGCGGTAGGGCGGGACTCCTACAATGAGCAGTTCTTC.

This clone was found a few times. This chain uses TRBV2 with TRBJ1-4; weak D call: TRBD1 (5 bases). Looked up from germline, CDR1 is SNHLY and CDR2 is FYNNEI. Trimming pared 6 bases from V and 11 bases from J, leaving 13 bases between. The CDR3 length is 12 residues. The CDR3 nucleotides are TGTGCCAGCAGGACAACCGGGGGGAAACTGTTTTTT. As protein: CASRTTGGKLFF.

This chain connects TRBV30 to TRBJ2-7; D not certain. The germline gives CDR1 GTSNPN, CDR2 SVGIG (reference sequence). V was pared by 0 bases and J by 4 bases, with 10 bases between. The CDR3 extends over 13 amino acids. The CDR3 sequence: CAWSVGGRYEQYF. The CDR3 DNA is TGTGCCTGGAGTGTTGGTGGCAGGTACGAGCAGTACTTC.

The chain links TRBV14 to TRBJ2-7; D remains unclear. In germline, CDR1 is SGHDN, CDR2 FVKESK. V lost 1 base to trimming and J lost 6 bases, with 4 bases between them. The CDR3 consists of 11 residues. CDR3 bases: TGTGCCAGCAGCCAAGTCACCGAGCAGTACTTC. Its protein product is CASSQVTEQYF.

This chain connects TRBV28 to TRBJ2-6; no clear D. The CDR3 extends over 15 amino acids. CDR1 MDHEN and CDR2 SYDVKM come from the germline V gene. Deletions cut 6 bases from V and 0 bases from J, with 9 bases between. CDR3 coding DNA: TGTGCCAGCAGCACCAGATCCTCTGGGGCCAACGTCCTGACTTTC. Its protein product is CASSTRSSGANVLTF.

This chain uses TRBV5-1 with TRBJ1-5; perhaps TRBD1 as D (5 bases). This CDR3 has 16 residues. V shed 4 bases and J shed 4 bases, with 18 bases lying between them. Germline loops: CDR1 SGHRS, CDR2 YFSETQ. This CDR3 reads CASSPGGGWGNQPQHF. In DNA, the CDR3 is TGCGCCAGCAGCCCCGGCGGGGGGTGGGGGAATCAGCCCCAGCATTTT.

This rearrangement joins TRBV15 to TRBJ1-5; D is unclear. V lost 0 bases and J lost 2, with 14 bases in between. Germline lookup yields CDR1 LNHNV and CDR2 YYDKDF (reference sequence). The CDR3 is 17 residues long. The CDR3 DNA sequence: TGTGCCACCAGCAGAGATATTCCACGGTCCGGCAATCAGCCCCAGCATTTT. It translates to CATSRDIPRSGNQPQHF.

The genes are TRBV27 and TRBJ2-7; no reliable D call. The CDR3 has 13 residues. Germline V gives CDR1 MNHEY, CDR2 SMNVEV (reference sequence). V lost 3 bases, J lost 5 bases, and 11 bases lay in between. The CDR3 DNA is TGTGCCAGCAGTTTGACAAGCACCCACGAGCAGTACTTC. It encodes CASSLTSTHEQYF.

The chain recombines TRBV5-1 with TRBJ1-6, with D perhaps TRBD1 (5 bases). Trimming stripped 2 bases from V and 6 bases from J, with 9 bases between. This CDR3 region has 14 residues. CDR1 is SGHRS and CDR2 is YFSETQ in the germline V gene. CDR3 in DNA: TGCGCCAGCAGCTTTGGGGACGGTAATTCACCCCTCCACTTT. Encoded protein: CASSFGDGNSPLHF.

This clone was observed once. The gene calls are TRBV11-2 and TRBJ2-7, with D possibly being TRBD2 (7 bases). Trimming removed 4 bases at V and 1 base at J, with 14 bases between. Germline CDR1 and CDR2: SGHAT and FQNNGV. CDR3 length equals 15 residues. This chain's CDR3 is CASSSQGGGSYEQYF. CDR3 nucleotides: TGTGCCAGCAGCTCACAGGGAGGGGGTTCCTACGAGCAGTACTTC.

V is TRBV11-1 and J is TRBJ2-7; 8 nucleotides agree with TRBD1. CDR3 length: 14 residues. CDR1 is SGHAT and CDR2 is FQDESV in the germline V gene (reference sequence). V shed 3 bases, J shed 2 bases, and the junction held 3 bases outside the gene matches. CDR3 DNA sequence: TGTGCCAGCAGCTTTGACAGGGGACCCTACGAGCAGTACTTC. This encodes CASSFDRGPYEQYF.

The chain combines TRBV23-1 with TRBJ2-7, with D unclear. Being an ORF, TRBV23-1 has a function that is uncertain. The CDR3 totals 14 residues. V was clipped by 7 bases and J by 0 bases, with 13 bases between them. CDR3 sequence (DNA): TGCGCCAGCACCCCCTTTGGGTACTCCTACGAGCAGTACTTC. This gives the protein CASTPFGYSYEQYF.

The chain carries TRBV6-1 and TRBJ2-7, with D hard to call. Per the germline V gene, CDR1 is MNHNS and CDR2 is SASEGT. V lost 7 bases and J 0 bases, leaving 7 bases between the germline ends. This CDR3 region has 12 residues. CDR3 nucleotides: TGTGCCAGCACCTCGAACTCCTACGAGCAGTACTTC. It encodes CASTSNSYEQYF.

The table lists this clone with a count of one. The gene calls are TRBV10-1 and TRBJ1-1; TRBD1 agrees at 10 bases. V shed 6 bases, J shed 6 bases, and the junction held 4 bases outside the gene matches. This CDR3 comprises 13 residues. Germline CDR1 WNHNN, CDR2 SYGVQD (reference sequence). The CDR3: CASSRDRGSEAFF. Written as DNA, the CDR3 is TGCGCCAGCAGCCGGGACAGGGGTTCTGAAGCTTTCTTT.

The CDR3 sequence: CATIPDRGDEQYF. The CDR3 DNA sequence: TGTGCCACCATTCCGGACCGGGGGGACGAGCAGTACTTC. This chain connects TRBV15 to TRBJ2-7; TRBD2 aligns across 7 bases. In germline, CDR1 is LNHNV, CDR2 YYDKDF (reference sequence). V shed 7 bases and J 5 bases; nucleotides not matched to a gene: 8. The CDR3 contains 13 residues.

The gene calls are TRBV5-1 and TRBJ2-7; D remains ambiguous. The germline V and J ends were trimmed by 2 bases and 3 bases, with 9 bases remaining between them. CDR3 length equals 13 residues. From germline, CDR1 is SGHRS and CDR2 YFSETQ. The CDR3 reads CASSFGSFYEQYF. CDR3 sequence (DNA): TGCGCCAGCAGCTTTGGCTCTTTCTACGAGCAGTACTTC.

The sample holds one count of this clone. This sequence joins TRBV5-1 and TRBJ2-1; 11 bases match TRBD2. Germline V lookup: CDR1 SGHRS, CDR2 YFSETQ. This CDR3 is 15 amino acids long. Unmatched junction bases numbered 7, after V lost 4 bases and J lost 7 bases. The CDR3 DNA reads TGCGCCAGCAGCCTCGTAGCGGGGGGGCGGAATGAGCAGTTCTTC. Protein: CASSLVAGGRNEQFF.

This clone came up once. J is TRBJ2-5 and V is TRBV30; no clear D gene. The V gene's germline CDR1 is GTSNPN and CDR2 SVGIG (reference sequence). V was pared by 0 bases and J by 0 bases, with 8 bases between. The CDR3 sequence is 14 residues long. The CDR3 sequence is CAWSVGNNQETQYF. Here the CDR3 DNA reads TGTGCCTGGAGTGTAGGGAACAACCAAGAGACCCAGTACTTC.

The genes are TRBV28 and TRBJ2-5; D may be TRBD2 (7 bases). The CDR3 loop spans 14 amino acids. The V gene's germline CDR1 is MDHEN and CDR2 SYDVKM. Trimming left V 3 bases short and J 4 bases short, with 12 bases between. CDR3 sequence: CASSLAGEGETQYF. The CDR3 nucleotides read TGTGCCAGCAGTTTGGCAGGGGAGGGAGAGACCCAGTACTTC.

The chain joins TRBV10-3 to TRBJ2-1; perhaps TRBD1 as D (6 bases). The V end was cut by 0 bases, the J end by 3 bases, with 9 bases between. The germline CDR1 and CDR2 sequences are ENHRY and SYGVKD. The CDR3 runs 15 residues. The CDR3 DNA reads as TGTGCCATCAGTGAGTCAGGGGGACGCTACAATGAGCAGTTCTTC. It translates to CAISESGGRYNEQFF.

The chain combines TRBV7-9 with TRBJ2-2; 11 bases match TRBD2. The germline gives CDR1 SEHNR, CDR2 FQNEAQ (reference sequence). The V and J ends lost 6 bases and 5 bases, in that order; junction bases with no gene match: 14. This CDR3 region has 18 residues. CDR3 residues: CASRSPIRTSGFTGELFF. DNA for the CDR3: TGTGCCAGCAGATCGCCCATTCGGACTAGCGGGTTTACCGGGGAGCTGTTTTTT.

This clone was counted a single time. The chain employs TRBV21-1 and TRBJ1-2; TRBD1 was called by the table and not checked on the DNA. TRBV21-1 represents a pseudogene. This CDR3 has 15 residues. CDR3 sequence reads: CASSKRTGGSYGYTF. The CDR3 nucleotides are TGTGCCAGCAGCAAGAGGACAGGGGGCTCCTATGGCTACACCTTC.

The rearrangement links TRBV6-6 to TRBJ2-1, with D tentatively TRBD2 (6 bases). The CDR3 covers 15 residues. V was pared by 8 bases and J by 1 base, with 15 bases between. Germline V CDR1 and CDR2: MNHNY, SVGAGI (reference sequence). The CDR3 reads CASGSISGSYNEQFF. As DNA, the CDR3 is TGTGCCAGCGGGTCGATTAGCGGTTCCTACAATGAGCAGTTCTTC.